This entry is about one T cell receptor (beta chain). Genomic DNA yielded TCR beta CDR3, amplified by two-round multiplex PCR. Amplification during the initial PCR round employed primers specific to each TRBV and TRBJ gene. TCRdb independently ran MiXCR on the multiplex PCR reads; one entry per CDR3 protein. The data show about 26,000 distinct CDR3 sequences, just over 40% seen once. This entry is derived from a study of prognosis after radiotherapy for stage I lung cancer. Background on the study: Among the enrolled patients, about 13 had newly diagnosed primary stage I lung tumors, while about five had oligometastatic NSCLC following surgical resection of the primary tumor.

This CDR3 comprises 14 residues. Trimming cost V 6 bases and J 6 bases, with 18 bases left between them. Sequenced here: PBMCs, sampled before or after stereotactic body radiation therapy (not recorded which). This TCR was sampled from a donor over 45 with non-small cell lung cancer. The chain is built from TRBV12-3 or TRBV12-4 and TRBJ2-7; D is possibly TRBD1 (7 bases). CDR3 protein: CASRRQGGLREQYF. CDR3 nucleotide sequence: TGTGCCAGCAGACGACAGGGAGGACTCCGCGAGCAGTACTTC.